This entry describes one T cell receptor (beta chain). Its specificity is unknown. The data stem from a study of T cells in localized non-small cell lung cancer. Study-level results: Adjacent uninvolved lung tissue had the highest T cell clonality, exceeding tumor.

Generated by immunoSEQ multiplex PCR, the TCRdb table keeps only in-frame clones and is missing some. The table has 75,000 to 80,000 clones, approximately 80% seen once; the top ten hold roughly 9.8%. This CDR3 contains 15 residues. Trimming took 6 bases from V and 1 from J; bases not matched to a gene: 5. The germline V gene has CDR1 SGHTA and CDR2 FQGTGA. This TCR was sampled from a female donor older than 55 with stage I lung adenocarcinoma. V gene TRBV7-3 combines with J gene TRBJ2-5; 10 bases are shared with TRBD2. Sample: peripheral blood, taken before any cancer treatment. The DNA for the CDR3 is TGTGCCAGCAGTAGTAGCGGGAGGACCCAAGAGACCCAGTACTTC. Encoded protein: CASSSSGRTQETQYF.